This TCR beta chain was obtained from a study of early stage breast cancer tumors. Study-level information: Most invasive tumors, about 75% of the 16, were ER+/PR+/HER2-. Study results and limitations: Commonly generated sequences made up most enriched TCRB sequences shared between patients.

With respect to this clone: The antigen is not known.

Germline values: CDR1 LGHNA, CDR2 YNFKEQ. This CDR3 contains 17 residues. Trimming at V came to 1 base and at J to 7 bases, leaving 10 bases not matched to a gene. Produced via immunoSEQ multiplex PCR; TCRdb's table is partial and in-frame only. The sample yields about 36,000 clones, roughly 72% seen once. The sequenced material came from blood. The rearrangement joins TRBV4-2 to TRBJ2-1, with TRBD2 matching 10 bases. This TCR was sampled from a person aged 55 to 70 with breast cancer. CDR3: CASSQGPKRGGKNEQFF. CDR3 nucleotides: TGTGCCAGCAGCCAAGGGCCCAAGCGGGGGGGGAAGAATGAGCAGTTCTTC.